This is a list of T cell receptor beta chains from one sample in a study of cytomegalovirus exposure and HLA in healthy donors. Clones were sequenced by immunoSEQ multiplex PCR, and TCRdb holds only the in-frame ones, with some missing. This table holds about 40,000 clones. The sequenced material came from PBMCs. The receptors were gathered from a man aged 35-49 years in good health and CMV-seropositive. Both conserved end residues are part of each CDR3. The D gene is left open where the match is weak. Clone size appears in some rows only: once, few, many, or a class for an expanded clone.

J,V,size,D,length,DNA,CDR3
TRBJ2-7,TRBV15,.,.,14,TGTGCCACCAGCGGAGGCAACAAACACTACGAGCAGTACTTC,CATSGGNKHYEQYF
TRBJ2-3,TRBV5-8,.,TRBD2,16,TGTGCCAGCAGCGTCGGGACTAGCGGGAGAACAGATACGCAGTATTTT,CASSVGTSGRTDTQYF
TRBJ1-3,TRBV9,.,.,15,TGTGCCAGCAGCGCCGGGACAAGCACTGGAAACACCATATATTTT,CASSAGTSTGNTIYF
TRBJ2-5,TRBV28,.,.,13,TGTGCCAGCAGTTTATTCAGGGCTGAGACCCAGTACTTC,CASSLFRAETQYF
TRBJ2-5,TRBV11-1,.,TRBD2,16,TGTGCCAGCAGGGCCGGAATGGGAGGGAACCAAGAGACCCAGTACTTC,CASRAGMGGNQETQYF
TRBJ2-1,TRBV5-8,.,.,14,TGTGCCAGCAGCGCAGGGCCCTCCTACAATGAGCAGTTCTTC,CASSAGPSYNEQFF
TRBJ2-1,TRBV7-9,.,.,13,TGTGCCAGCAGCTTAAAGGGGAACAATGAGCAGTTCTTC,CASSLKGNNEQFF
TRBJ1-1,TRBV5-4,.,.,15,TGTGCCAGCAGCTTGTCCCAGGGCATGAACACTGAAGCTTTCTTT,CASSLSQGMNTEAFF
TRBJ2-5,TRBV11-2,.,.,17,TGTGCCAGCAGCTTACGCGGCCTCGCCCTAAATCAAGAGACCCAGTACTTC,CASSLRGLALNQETQYF
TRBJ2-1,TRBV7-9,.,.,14,TGTGCCAGCAGCCTCGGACTTTCCTACAATGAGCAGTTCTTC,CASSLGLSYNEQFF
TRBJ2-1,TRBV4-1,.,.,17,TGCGCCAGCAGCCTGGATCCCACAGGGAGCTCCTACAATGAGCAGTTCTTC,CASSLDPTGSSYNEQFF
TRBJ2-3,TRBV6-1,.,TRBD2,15,TGTGCCAGCAGTGACGTGACTAGCGGGCCAGATACGCAGTATTTT,CASSDVTSGPDTQYF
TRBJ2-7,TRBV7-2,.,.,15,TGTGCCAGCAGCCCAACCCGCGGGGCACCCTCAGGGTGGTACTTC,CASSPTRGAPSGWYF
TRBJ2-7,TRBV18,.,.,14,TGTGCCAGCTCACCAATGGAGGAGTCCTACGAGCAGTACTTC,CASSPMEESYEQYF
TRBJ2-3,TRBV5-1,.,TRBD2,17,TGCGCCAGCAGCTCGGGGGCTGGGGGAGCGGGAGTTGATACGCAGTATTTT,CASSSGAGGAGVDTQYF
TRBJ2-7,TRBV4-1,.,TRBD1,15,TGCGCCAGCAGCCAGAAGACAGGGGGAACCTACGAGCAGTACTTC,CASSQKTGGTYEQYF
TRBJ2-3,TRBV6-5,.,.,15,TGTGCCAGCAGTTACGGAACAGGTCGCACAGATACGCAGTATTTT,CASSYGTGRTDTQYF
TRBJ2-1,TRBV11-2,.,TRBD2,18,TGTGCCAGCAGCTTAGTGGGACTAGCGGGGAGCTACTACAATGAGCAGTTCTTC,CASSLVGLAGSYYNEQFF
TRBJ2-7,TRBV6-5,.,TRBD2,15,TGTGCCAGCAGTTACGGGCTAGCGGGAGCCTACGAGCAGTACTTC,CASSYGLAGAYEQYF
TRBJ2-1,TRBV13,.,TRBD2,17,TGTGCCAGCACTCCAAGCCCTTCAGCGGGAGGGCCTATTGAGCAGTTCTTC,CASTPSPSAGGPIEQFF
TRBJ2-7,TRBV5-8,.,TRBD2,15,TGTGCCAGCAGCACCTGGACTAGCGGGACTAGCGAGCAGTACTTC,CASSTWTSGTSEQYF
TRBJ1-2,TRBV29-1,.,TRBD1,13,TGCAGCGGCACGAAGGGACAGCAGTATGGCTACACCTTC,CSGTKGQQYGYTF
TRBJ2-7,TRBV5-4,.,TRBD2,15,TGTGCCAGCAGCCCCCGTGGCGGGAGAAATTACGAGCAGTACTTC,CASSPRGGRNYEQYF
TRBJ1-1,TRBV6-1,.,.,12,TGTGCCAGCACTCTGGAGGGAACTGAAGCTTTCTTT,CASTLEGTEAFF
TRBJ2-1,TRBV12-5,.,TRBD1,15,TGTGCTAGTGGTTTGGGTGGGACAGCCTACAATGAGCAGTTCTTC,CASGLGGTAYNEQFF
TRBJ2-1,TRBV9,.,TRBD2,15,TGTGCCAGCAGCGTAGAAGCGGGAGGGTACAATGAGCAGTTCTTC,CASSVEAGGYNEQFF
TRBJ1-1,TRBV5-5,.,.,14,TGTGCCAGCAGCTTGCTCTCTTCGAACACTGAAGCTTTCTTT,CASSLLSSNTEAFF
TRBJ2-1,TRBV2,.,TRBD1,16,TGTGCCAGCAGTGGATGGACAGGGAAAGCCTACAATGAGCAGTTCTTC,CASSGWTGKAYNEQFF
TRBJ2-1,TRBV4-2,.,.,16,TGTGCCAGCAGCCAAGTGGTGGGGGACGGGAGCAATGAGCAGTTCTTC,CASSQVVGDGSNEQFF
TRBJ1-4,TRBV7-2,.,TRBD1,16,TGTGCCAGCAGCTTAGCGGAGGGGACAGTCAATGAAAAACTGTTTTTT,CASSLAEGTVNEKLFF
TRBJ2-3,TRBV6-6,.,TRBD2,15,TGTGCCAGCAGTTACAAGCGGGAGATCAAAGATACGCAGTATTTT,CASSYKREIKDTQYF
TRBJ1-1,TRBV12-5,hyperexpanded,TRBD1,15,TGTGCTAGTGGTGTGGGACAGGGCTTCGGCACTGAAGCTTTCTTT,CASGVGQGFGTEAFF
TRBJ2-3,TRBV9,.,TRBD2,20,TGTGCCAGCAGCGTAAGGGCTAGCGGGCGTGGGAGGCGCGGCACAGATACGCAGTATTTT,CASSVRASGRGRRGTDTQYF
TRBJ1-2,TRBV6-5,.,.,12,TGTGCCAGCAGTTACCAGCCGGGAGGCTACACCTTC,CASSYQPGGYTF
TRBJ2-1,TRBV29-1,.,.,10,TGCAGCGTTGTAAGAGTTGAGCAGTTCTTC,CSVVRVEQFF
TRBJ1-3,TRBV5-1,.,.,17,TGCGCCAGCAGCTCGGGGGGACCGACCCTCTCTGGAAACACCATATATTTT,CASSSGGPTLSGNTIYF
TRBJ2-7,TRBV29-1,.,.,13,TGCAGCGTCCAACAACCTTCAGACTACGAGCAGTACTTC,CSVQQPSDYEQYF
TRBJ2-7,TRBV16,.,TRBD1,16,TGTGCCAGCAGCCCGACGACGCGGGACAGGGTCTACGAGCAGTACTTC,CASSPTTRDRVYEQYF
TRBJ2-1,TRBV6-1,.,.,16,TGTGCCAGCAGTGAAGCAGCACTAGCCCGTTACAATGAGCAGTTCTTC,CASSEAALARYNEQFF
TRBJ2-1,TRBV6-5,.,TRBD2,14,TGTGCCAGCAGACTAGCGGGAGGGCGGAATGAGCAGTTCTTC,CASRLAGGRNEQFF
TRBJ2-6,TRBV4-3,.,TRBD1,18,TGCGCCAGCAGCCAGGGACAGGGGGCCTACTCTGGGGCCAACGTCCTGACTTTC,CASSQGQGAYSGANVLTF
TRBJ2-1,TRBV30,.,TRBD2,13,TGTGCCTGGACCGCGGGAGTCTCCGCTGAGCAGTTCTTC,CAWTAGVSAEQFF
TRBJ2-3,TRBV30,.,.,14,TGTGCCTGGAGTGTAGGACTGTTCACAGATACGCAGTATTTT,CAWSVGLFTDTQYF
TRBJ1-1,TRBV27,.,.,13,TGTGCCAGCAGTAAACAGGTGAACACTGAAGCTTTCTTT,CASSKQVNTEAFF
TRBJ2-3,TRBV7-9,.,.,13,TGTGCCAGCAGGGAAGCAGGCGCAGATACGCAGTATTTT,CASREAGADTQYF
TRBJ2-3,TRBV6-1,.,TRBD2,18,TGTGCCAGCAGTGAAGCCACCGATGGACTAGTGGGGGGGGATACGCAGTATTTT,CASSEATDGLVGGDTQYF
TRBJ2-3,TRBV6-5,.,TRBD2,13,TGTGCCAGCATCCAACGGGAGGGCCGTACGCAGTATTTT,CASIQREGRTQYF
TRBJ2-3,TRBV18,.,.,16,TGTGCCAGCTCGACCTCGGGTGGGTCCAGCACAGATACGCAGTATTTT,CASSTSGGSSTDTQYF
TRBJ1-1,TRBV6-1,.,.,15,TGTGCCAGCAGGGGGCAGGGGATCCCGAACACTGAAGCTTTCTTT,CASRGQGIPNTEAFF
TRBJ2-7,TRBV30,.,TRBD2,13,TGTGCCTGGAGGGGACTAGCGGGACGTGAGCAGTACTTC,CAWRGLAGREQYF
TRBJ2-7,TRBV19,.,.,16,TGTGCCAGTAGTAAAGGTTGGGGCCAACTGAAGCTTGAGCAGTACTTC,CASSKGWGQLKLEQYF
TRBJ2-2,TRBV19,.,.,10,TGTGCCAACTTCACCGGGGAGCTGTTTTTT,CANFTGELFF
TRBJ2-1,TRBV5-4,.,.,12,TGTGCCAGCAGCTTGGGCAGCAATGAGCAGTTCTTC,CASSLGSNEQFF
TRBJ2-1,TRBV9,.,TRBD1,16,TGTGCCAGCAGCGTAGGGACAGGGTCGACCTACAATGAGCAGTTCTTC,CASSVGTGSTYNEQFF
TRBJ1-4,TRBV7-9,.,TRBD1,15,TGTGCCAGCAGCTTGGCCGGGACAGGGGCGGAAAAACTGTTTTTT,CASSLAGTGAEKLFF
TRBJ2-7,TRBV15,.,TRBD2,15,TGTGCCACCAGCAGAGGGACTAGCGGACCCTACGAGCAGTACTTC,CATSRGTSGPYEQYF
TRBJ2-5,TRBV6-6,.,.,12,TGTGCCAGCAGTTACGGAGTGCGGACCCAGTACTTC,CASSYGVRTQYF
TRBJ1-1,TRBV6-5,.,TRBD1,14,TGTGCCAGCAGTGAGGGACAGAAGAACACTGAAGCTTTCTTT,CASSEGQKNTEAFF
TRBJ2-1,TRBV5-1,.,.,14,TGCGCCAGCAGAGAGGCGAGCGCTCACAATGAGCAGTTCTTC,CASREASAHNEQFF